Listed below are T cell receptor beta chains from one sample, sequenced in a study of a mutant IDH1 vaccine in newly diagnosed glioma. These receptors lack a known antigen. This table comes from immunoSEQ multiplex PCR, and its TCRdb copy is limited to in-frame clones, with some not included. The sample consists of fewer than 70,000 clones, 89% of them appearing once. The source was PBMCs, collected from a glioma patient whose treatment included an IDH1 peptide vaccine. All receptors derive from a middle-aged man with glioma. The CDR3 runs from the conserved cysteine through the conserved F or W. The D gene is left open where the match is weak. The size of a clone is reported for some rows only, either as once, few or many, or as a class for expanded clones.

>NA|TRBV7-8|TRBJ2-7|NA
TGTGCCAGCAGCCCCTGGTTGTCACCGATTACCTACGAGCAGTACTTC
CASSPWLSPITYEQYF
>NA|TRBV5-5|TRBJ2-3|TRBD2
TGTGCCAGCAGCGCCGGGACTAGCGGGGGTCCCACAGATACGCAGTATTTT
CASSAGTSGGPTDTQYF
>NA|TRBV30|TRBJ2-5|NA
TGTGCCTGGAGCGGCAGGGGAGAGACCCAGTACTTC
CAWSGRGETQYF
>NA|TRBV30|TRBJ1-2|NA
TGTGCCTGGAGTATAGGGGGTCTCGGGGGCTATGGCTACACCTTC
CAWSIGGLGGYGYTF
>once|TRBV21-1|TRBJ2-4|NA
TGTGCCAGCAGCAACTACCCACCGACGGGAGCCAAAAACATTCAGTACTTC
CASSNYPPTGAKNIQYF
>few|TRBV5-1|TRBJ1-1|NA
TGCGCCAGCAGGTCTACTTTGTTGGGGGGGTTGAACACTGAAGCTTTCTTT
CASRSTLLGGLNTEAFF
>NA|TRBV5-1|TRBJ2-5|NA
TGCGCCAGCAGCTTGACGGACACCCGAGAGACCCAGTACTTC
CASSLTDTRETQYF
>NA|TRBV2|TRBJ2-3|TRBD2
TGTGCCAGCAGGCTTACTAGCGGGACAGATACGCAGTATTTT
CASRLTSGTDTQYF
>few|TRBV15|TRBJ1-4|TRBD1
TGTGCCACCAGCCGGTGGGGGACAGGGGAGGAAAAACTGTTTTTT
CATSRWGTGEEKLFF
>NA|TRBV11-3|TRBJ2-6|NA
TGTGCCAGCAGCTTTCGACGGGGACCTAACTCTGGGGCCAACGTCCTGACTTTC
CASSFRRGPNSGANVLTF
>once|TRBV29-1|TRBJ2-1|NA
TGCAGCGCTGCCGGGACCCATATGTACAATGAGCAGTTCTTC
CSAAGTHMYNEQFF
>NA|TRBV18|TRBJ1-3|TRBD1
TGTGCCAGCTCACTAGGGACAGGAGGAAGTGGAAACACCATATATTTT
CASSLGTGGSGNTIYF